This T cell receptor (beta chain) is from a study of T cell responses to AZD1222 COVID-19 vaccine. General study points: It was only after the peak T cell response that any repertoires were sampled.

Germline loops: CDR1 SGHTS, CDR2 YDEGEE. The CDR3 sequence is 12 residues long. V was cut by 5 bases and J by 6 bases, with 12 bases left in between. Profiled with immunoSEQ multiplex PCR; TCRdb holds only in-frame clones, not every one. The sample gives some 170,000 clones, roughly 94% of which show up once; under 6% is in the top ten. As regards this clone: Its antigen is as yet unknown.

This TCR was sampled from an adult who received the AZD1222 COVID-19 vaccine. This sample comprised peripheral blood, obtained 28 days after the second AZD1222 dose. The chain employs TRBV5-8 and TRBJ2-7; D may be TRBD1 (5 bases). CDR3 DNA sequence: TGTGCCAGCAGACGCCAGGGCGGCGAGCAGTACTTC. It translates to CASRRQGGEQYF.